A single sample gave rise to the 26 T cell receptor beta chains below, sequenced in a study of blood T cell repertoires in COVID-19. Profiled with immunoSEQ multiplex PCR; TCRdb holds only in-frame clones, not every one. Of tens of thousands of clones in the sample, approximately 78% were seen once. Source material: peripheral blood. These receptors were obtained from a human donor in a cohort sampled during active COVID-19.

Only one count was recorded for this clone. CDR3 DNA: TGTGCCAGCAGCTTTCAGGGGAATGGCTACACCTTC. Protein sequence: CASSFQGNGYTF. The rearrangement uses TRBV11-2 and TRBJ1-2; TRBD1 might be the D (6 bases). Germline CDR1 SGHAT, CDR2 FQNNGV. Trimming shortened V by 3 bases and J by 6 bases, and 8 bases separated the two germline ends. The CDR3 runs 12 residues.

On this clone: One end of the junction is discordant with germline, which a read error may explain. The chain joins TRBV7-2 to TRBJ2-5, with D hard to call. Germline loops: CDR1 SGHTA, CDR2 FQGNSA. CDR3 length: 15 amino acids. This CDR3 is CASSLGARPQEIQYF. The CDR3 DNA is TGTGCCAGCAGCTTAGGGGCCAGACCCCAAGAGATCCAGTACTTC.

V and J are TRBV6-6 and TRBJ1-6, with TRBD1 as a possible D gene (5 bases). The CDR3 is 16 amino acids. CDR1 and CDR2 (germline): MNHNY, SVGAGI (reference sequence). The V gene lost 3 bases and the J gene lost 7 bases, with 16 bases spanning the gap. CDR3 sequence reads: CASSYGGGVKNSPLHF. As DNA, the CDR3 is TGTGCCAGCAGTTATGGGGGAGGTGTAAAGAATTCACCCCTCCACTTT.

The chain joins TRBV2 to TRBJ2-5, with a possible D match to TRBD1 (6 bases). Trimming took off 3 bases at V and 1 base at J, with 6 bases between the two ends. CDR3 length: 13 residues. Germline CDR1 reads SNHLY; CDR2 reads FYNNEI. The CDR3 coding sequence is TGTGCCAGCAGTGAGGACAGCCAAGAGACCCAGTACTTC. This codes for CASSEDSQETQYF.

CDR3 coding DNA: TGTGCCAGCATGGCCGCCGAATTCACCTTC. Protein sequence: CASMAAEFTF. The chain carries TRBV2 and TRBJ1-2; D not resolved. CDR1 is SNHLY, CDR2 FYNNEI, per germline. There are 10 residues in the CDR3. With 7 bases removed from V and 13 bases from J, the gap between germline ends came to 13 bases.

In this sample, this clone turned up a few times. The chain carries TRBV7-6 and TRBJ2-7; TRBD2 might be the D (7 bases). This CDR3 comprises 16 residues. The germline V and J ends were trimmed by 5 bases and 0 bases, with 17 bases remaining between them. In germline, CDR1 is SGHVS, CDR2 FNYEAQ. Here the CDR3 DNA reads TGTGCCAGCAGCCGGGGGGCCCGGGGCAGCTCCTACGAGCAGTACTTC. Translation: CASSRGARGSSYEQYF.

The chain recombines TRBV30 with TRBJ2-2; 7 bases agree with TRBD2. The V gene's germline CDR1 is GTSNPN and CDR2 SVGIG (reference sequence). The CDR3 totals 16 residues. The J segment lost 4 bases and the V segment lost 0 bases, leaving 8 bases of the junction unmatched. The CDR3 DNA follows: TGTGCCTGGAGTGTACGGGGGGTCATCTTCACCGGGGAGCTGTTTTTT. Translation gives CAWSVRGVIFTGELFF.

In nucleotides, the CDR3 is TGCGCCAGCAGCTATCCGGGACAGGGGACCGGGGAGCTGTTTTTT. This codes for CASSYPGQGTGELFF. The gene calls are TRBV5-1 and TRBJ2-2; TRBD1 agrees at 10 bases. This CDR3 contains 15 residues. The germline CDR1 and CDR2 sequences are SGHRS and YFSETQ. V gave up 3 bases and J gave up 5 bases; unmatched junction bases: 4. The entire variable domain, with the rest obtained from reference TRBV5-1 and TRBJ2-2, is as follows: KAGVTQTPRYLIKTRGQQVTLSCSPISGHRSVSWYQQTPGQGLQFLFEYFSETQRNKGNFPGRFSGRQFSNSRSEMNVSTLELGDSALYLCASSYPGQGTGELFFGEGSRLTVL.

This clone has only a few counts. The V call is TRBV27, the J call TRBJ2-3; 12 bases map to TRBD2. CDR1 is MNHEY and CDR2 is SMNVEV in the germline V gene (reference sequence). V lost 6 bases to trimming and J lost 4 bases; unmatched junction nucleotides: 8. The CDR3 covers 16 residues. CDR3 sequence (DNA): TGTGCCAGCAGCTTCCAACTAGCGGGGGGTCCAGATACGCAGTATTTT. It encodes CASSFQLAGGPDTQYF.

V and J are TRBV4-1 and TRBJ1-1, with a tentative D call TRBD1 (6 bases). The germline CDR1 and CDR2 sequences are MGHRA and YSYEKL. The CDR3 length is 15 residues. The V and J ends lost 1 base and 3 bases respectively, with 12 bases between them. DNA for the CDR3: TGCGCCAGCAGCCAAGTTGCGGGGGGCCACACTGAAGCTTTCTTT. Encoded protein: CASSQVAGGHTEAFF.

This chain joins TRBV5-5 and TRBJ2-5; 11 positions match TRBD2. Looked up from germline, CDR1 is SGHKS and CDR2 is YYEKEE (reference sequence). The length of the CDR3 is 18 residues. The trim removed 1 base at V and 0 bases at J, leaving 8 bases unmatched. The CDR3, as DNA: TGTGCCAGCAGCTTGCGACTAGCGGGGTTGGCGTACCAAGAGACCCAGTACTTC. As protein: CASSLRLAGLAYQETQYF.

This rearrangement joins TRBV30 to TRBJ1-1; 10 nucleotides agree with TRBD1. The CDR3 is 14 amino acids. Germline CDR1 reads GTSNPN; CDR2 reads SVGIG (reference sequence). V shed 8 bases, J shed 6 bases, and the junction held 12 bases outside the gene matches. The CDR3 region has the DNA TGTGCCACAAAGACCGGGACAGGGGTCTCTGAAGCTTTCTTT. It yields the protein CATKTGTGVSEAFF.

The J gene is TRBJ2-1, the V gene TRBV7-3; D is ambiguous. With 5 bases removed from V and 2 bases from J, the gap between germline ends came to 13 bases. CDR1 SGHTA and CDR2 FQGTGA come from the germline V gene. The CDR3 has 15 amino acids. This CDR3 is CASSAAVAPYNEQFF. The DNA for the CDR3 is TGTGCCAGCAGCGCGGCGGTCGCACCCTACAATGAGCAGTTCTTC.

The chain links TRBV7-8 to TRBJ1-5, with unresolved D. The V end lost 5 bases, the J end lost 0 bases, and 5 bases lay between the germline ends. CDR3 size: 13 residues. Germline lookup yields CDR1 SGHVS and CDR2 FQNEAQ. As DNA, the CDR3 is TGTGCCAGCAGCCCAGTTAGCAATCAGCCCCAGCATTTT. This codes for CASSPVSNQPQHF. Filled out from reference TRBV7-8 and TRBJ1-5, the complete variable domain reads GAGVSQSPRYKVAKRGQDVALRCDPISGHVSLFWYQQALGQGPEFLTYFQNEAQLDKSGLPSDRFFAERPEGSVSTLKIQRTQQEDSAVYLCASSPVSNQPQHFGDGTRLSIL.

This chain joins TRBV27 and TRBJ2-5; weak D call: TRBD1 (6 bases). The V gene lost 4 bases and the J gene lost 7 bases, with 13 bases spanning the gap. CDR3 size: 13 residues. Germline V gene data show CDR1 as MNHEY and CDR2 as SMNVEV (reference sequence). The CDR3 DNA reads TGTGCCAGCAGTTCCCGGGTACAGGGGACCCAGTACTTC. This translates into CASSSRVQGTQYF.

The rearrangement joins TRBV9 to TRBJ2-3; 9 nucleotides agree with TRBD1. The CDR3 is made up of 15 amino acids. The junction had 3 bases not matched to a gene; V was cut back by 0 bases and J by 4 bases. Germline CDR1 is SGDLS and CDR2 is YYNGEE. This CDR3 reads CASSVGQGDADTQYF. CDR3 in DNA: TGTGCCAGCAGCGTAGGACAGGGGGACGCAGATACGCAGTATTTT.

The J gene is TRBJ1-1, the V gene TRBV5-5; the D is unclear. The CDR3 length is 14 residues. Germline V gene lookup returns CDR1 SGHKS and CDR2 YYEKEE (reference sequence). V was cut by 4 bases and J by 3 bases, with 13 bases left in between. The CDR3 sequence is CASSPHGEDTEAFF. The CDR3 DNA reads TGTGCCAGCAGCCCACATGGAGAGGACACTGAAGCTTTCTTT.

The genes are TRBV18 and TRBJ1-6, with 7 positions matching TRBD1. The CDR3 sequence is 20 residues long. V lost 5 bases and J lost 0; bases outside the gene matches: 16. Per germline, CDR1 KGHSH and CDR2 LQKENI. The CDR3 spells CASSTLQGTALSSYNSPLHF. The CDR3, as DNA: TGTGCCAGCTCAACATTACAGGGGACGGCTTTGAGCTCCTATAATTCACCCCTCCACTTT.

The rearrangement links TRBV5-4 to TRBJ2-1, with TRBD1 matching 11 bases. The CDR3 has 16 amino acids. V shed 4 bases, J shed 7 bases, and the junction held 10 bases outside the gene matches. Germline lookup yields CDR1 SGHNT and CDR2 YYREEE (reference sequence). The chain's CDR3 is CASSLPPGQGGNEQFF. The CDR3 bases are TGTGCCAGCAGCCTACCACCGGGACAGGGGGGAAATGAGCAGTTCTTC.

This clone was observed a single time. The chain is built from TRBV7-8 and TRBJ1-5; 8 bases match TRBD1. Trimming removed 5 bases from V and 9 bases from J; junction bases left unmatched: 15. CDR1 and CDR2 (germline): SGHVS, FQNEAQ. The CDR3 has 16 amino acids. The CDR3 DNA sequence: TGTGCCAGCAGCCAAGGACAGGGCGCTCTTACGAGGCCCCAGCATTTT. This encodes CASSQGQGALTRPQHF.

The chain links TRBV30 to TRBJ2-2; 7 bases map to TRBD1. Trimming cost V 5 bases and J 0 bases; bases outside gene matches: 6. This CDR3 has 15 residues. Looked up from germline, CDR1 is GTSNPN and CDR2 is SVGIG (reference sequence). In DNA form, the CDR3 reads TGTGCCTGGCGGACAGGACGATCGAACACCGGGGAGCTGTTTTTT. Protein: CAWRTGRSNTGELFF.

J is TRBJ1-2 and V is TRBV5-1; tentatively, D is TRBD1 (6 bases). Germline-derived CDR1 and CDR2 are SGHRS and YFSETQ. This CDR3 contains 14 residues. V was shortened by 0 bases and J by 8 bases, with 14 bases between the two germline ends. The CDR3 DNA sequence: TGCGCCAGCAGCTTGGGAGATGGGGGCCGGGGCTACACCTTC. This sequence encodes CASSLGDGGRGYTF. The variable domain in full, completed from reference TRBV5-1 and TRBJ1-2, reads KAGVTQTPRYLIKTRGQQVTLSCSPISGHRSVSWYQQTPGQGLQFLFEYFSETQRNKGNFPGRFSGRQFSNSRSEMNVSTLELGDSALYLCASSLGDGGRGYTFGSGTRLTVV.

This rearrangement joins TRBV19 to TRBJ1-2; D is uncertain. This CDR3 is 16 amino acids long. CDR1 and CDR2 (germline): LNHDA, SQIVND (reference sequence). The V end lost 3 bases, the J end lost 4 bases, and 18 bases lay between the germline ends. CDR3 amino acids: CASSITPRGSGYGYTF. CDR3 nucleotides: TGTGCCAGTAGTATTACCCCCCGTGGGAGCGGCTATGGCTACACCTTC.

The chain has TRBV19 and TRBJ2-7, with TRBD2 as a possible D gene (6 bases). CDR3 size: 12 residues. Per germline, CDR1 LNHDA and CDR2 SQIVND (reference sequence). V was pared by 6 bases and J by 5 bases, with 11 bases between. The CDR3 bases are TGTGCCAGTAGGGGTGGAGGGAACGAGCAGTACTTC. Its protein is CASRGGGNEQYF.

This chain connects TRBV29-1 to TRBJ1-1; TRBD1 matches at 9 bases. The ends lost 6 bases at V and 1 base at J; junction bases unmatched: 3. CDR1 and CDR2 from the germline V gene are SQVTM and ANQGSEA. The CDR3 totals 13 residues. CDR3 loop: CSVEGQGNTEAFF. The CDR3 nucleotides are TGCAGCGTGGAGGGACAGGGGAACACTGAAGCTTTCTTT.

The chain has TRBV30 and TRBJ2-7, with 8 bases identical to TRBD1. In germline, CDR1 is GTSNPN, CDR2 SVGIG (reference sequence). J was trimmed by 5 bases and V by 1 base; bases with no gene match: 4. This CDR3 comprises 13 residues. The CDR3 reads CAWSAGQGNEQYF. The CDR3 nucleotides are TGTGCCTGGAGTGCTGGACAGGGCAACGAGCAGTACTTC.